A selection of T cell receptor beta chains follows, all from one sample in a study of shared T cell receptors in the human thymus. This table comes from immunoSEQ multiplex PCR, and its TCRdb copy is limited to in-frame clones, with some not included. This table has approximately 580,000 clones, around 78% appearing once. These sequences were also reported in another study, on human thymus T cells.

The sequencing input was thymocytes. The receptors come from a boy younger than two with a congenital heart defect. Each CDR3 is given with its conserved first and last residue. A D gene is named only where the DNA matches it firmly. The size entry is marked missing in some rows and otherwise reads once, few, many or a size class.

d_call j_call v_call clone_size cdr3_nt cdr3_aa
TRBD2 TRBJ2-3 TRBV7-2 - TGTGCCAGCAGCTTAGATGATAGACTAGCGGGAGGGGAGGGGGATACGCAGTATTTT CASSLDDRLAGGEGDTQYF
- TRBJ2-7 TRBV5-1 - TGCGCCAGCAGCTTGGGGGAGTCAGGCGCCTACGAGCAGTACTTC CASSLGESGAYEQYF
TRBD1 TRBJ2-7 TRBV4-2 - TGTGCCAGCAGCCAAGAAGCCGGACAGGGGGGTAGCTCCTACGAGCAGTACTTC CASSQEAGQGGSSYEQYF
TRBD2 TRBJ2-2 TRBV14 once TGTGCCAGCAGCCAAGGGCTAGCGGGGGAAATCACCGGGGAGCTGTTTTTT CASSQGLAGEITGELFF
TRBD2 TRBJ2-4 TRBV13 - TGTGCCAGCATCCTATGGGTTGGGGGAGGGGCCAAAAACATTCAGTACTTC CASILWVGGGAKNIQYF
- TRBJ1-5 TRBV27 once TGTGCCAGCAGTTTCCGGACACGAGGTGGATATAGCAATCAGCCCCAGCATTTT CASSFRTRGGYSNQPQHF
TRBD2 TRBJ2-7 TRBV7-2 - TGTGCCAGCAGCTTAGGGACTAGCGGGCCTAGCCCCTACGAGCAGTACTTC CASSLGTSGPSPYEQYF
TRBD1 TRBJ1-1 TRBV7-2 - TGTGCCAGCAACAGGGGCGCTGAAGCTTTCTTT CASNRGAEAFF
- TRBJ1-2 TRBV28 - TGTGCCAGCAGTCCGAAAACAGGGCGACTCTACTATGGCTACACCTTC CASSPKTGRLYYGYTF
- TRBJ2-3 TRBV14 - TGTGCCAGCAGCCAAGATTCTGGGCAGCTTAGCACAGATACGCAGTATTTT CASSQDSGQLSTDTQYF
- TRBJ2-5 TRBV4-3 - TGCGCCAGCAGCCAAGCAACTAGCCGCCTTAAAGAGACCCAGTACTTC CASSQATSRLKETQYF
- TRBJ1-6 TRBV27 - TGTGCCAGCAGAAACAGGGACGGTAATTCACCCCTCCACTTT CASRNRDGNSPLHF
- TRBJ2-7 TRBV11-2 few TGTGCCAGCAGCTTAGGCAGGGATCCGCCGGTTTTCGCGGGGGAGCAGTACTTC CASSLGRDPPVFAGEQYF
TRBD2 TRBJ2-7 TRBV15 - TGTGCCACCAGCAGTGCCCTAGCGGGAGAAGACGAGCAGTACTTC CATSSALAGEDEQYF
TRBD2 TRBJ2-7 TRBV15 - TGTGCCACCAGCAGAGCATCTGGCGGGAGGGGCTACGAGCAGTACTTC CATSRASGGRGYEQYF
- TRBJ1-5 TRBV7-2 - TGTGCCAGCAGCTTAGGCGGGATTAGCAATCAGCCCCAGCATTTT CASSLGGISNQPQHF
- TRBJ2-7 TRBV27 once TGTGCCAGCAGTGTCAAATCTCGGGACGAGCAGTACTTC CASSVKSRDEQYF
TRBD2 TRBJ2-7 TRBV4-1 - TGCGCCAGCAGCCAAGTGCCTAGCGGGAGTAACGGGAGCTCCTACGAGCAGTACTTC CASSQVPSGSNGSSYEQYF
- TRBJ2-3 TRBV7-9 - TGTGCCAGCAGCCCAAAAGCAATCCCCGCAGATACGCAGTATTTT CASSPKAIPADTQYF
- TRBJ1-6 TRBV5-6 - TGTGCCAGCAGCTTGGGTTTCTTTATTAATTCACCCCTCCACTTT CASSLGFFINSPLHF
TRBD2 TRBJ2-7 TRBV6-1 few TGTGCCAGCAGTGAAGGGGTACTAGCGGGAGTTTACTTC CASSEGVLAGVYF
TRBD1 TRBJ2-1 TRBV2 - TGTGCCAGCAGTGGAGGGGGCGATGAGCAGTTCTTC CASSGGGDEQFF
TRBD2 TRBJ2-1 TRBV5-4 - TGTGCCAGCAGCCCCGGGACTAGCGGGAGGGCGATATTTTCCTACAATGAGCAGTTCTTC CASSPGTSGRAIFSYNEQFF
- TRBJ2-7 TRBV21-1 - TGTGCCAGCAGCAAAGCGAGCAGGGGACCCTACGAGCAGTACTTC CASSKASRGPYEQYF
- TRBJ2-5 TRBV30 - TGTGCCTGGAGTGTAGCCCCTAAAATCACGGGACAAGCCGGGTGTGAGCAGTACTTC CAWSVAPKITGQAGCEQYF
TRBD1 TRBJ2-1 TRBV7-7 - TGTGCTAGCAGCTTAGCGCGGACAGGGTGGAATGAGCAGTTCTTC CASSLARTGWNEQFF
TRBD2 TRBJ2-7 TRBV12-5 - TGTGCTAGTGGTTTGGTAAGGTGGCGGGAGCGTTTTTACGAGCAGTACTTC CASGLVRWRERFYEQYF
- TRBJ2-7 TRBV29-1 few TGCAGCGTTGTTTGGCAGGGTAAGGGCGAGCAGTACTTC CSVVWQGKGEQYF
TRBD2 TRBJ2-3 TRBV5-4 few TGTGCCAGCAGCCCGGGACTAGCGGGATGTGACGGGGATACGCAGTATTTT CASSPGLAGCDGDTQYF
- TRBJ2-1 TRBV7-2 few TGTGCCAGCAGCTTAGCTGGGGGCTATGAGCAGTTCTTC CASSLAGGYEQFF
- TRBJ2-7 TRBV14 - TGTGCCAGCAGCCAGTCGGGACACCCGGACTGGGACGAGCAGTACTTC CASSQSGHPDWDEQYF
TRBD2 TRBJ2-1 TRBV29-1 few TGCAGCACCGGGACTAGCGGGAAACAGGAGGAGCAGTTCTTC CSTGTSGKQEEQFF
- TRBJ2-7 TRBV7-5 - TGTGCCAGAAGTGGCGGGACCATATCCTACGAGCAGTACTTC CARSGGTISYEQYF